The 13 T cell receptor beta chains presented below share a single source sample, sequenced in a study of cytomegalovirus exposure and HLA in healthy donors. Vbeta (60) and Jbeta (13) primers were used in the PCR. The method was immunoSEQ multiplex PCR; TCRdb's version includes in-frame clones alone and lacks a portion of them. The top ten hold 7% of the sample, which has about 160,000 clones, around 80% seen once. Sequenced sample: PBMCs. Receptor source: a middle-aged woman in good health and CMV-seropositive.

The rearrangement joins TRBV5-1 to TRBJ2-3, with TRBD1 matching 8 bases. Germline CDR1 reads SGHRS; CDR2 reads YFSETQ. The length of the CDR3 is 14 residues. The V gene end was trimmed by 6 bases and the J gene end by 1 base; junction bases not matched to a gene: 4. The chain's CDR3 is CASTQGAGTDTQYF. The CDR3 bases are TGCGCCAGCACCCAGGGGGCTGGCACAGATACGCAGTATTTT.

The chain has TRBV5-1 and TRBJ2-1; 12 bases agree with TRBD1. Germline CDR1 is SGHRS and CDR2 is YFSETQ. Germline trimming cut 3 bases from V and 7 bases from J; bases unmatched to any gene: 8. CDR3 length: 16 amino acids. CDR3 residues: CASSSRGQGAGNEQFF. CDR3 bases: TGCGCCAGCAGCTCGAGGGGACAGGGGGCGGGAAATGAGCAGTTCTTC.

This clone was seen a handful of times. The chain is built from TRBV14 and TRBJ1-1; D is unresolved. V was pared by 6 bases and J by 1 base, with 9 bases between. CDR3 length: 13 residues. Germline loops: CDR1 SGHDN, CDR2 FVKESK. The chain's CDR3 is CASSRLENTEAFF. CDR3 bases: TGTGCCAGCAGTCGACTCGAGAACACTGAAGCTTTCTTT.

This chain connects TRBV7-8 to TRBJ1-1; 7 bases agree with TRBD1. CDR3 length: 14 residues. Looked up from germline, CDR1 is SGHVS and CDR2 is FQNEAQ. V trimming: 5 bases; J trimming: 5 bases; junction bases outside the gene matches: 8. The CDR3 loop reads CASSRSYRGTEAFF. The CDR3 DNA reads TGTGCCAGCAGCCGATCCTACAGGGGTACTGAAGCTTTCTTT.

The rearrangement uses TRBV7-2 and TRBJ2-3; 8 bases are a match to TRBD2. The germline CDR1 and CDR2 sequences are SGHTA and FQGNSA. The CDR3 is made up of 16 amino acids. V lost 1 base to trimming and J lost 1 base; unmatched junction nucleotides: 4. CDR3 DNA sequence: TGTGCCAGCAGCTTAGATACAGCGGGGGGCACAGATACGCAGTATTTT. As protein: CASSLDTAGGTDTQYF.

Notes on this clone: The identical CDR3 is also encoded by other nucleotide sequences in the sample. This sequence joins TRBV6-5 and TRBJ2-3; no clear D gene. CDR1 is MNHEY and CDR2 is SVGAGI in the germline V gene. The CDR3 runs to 14 residues. V lost 7 bases, J lost 2 bases, and 13 bases lay in between. CDR3 protein: CASKTGAYTDTQYF. The CDR3 nucleotides are TGTGCCAGCAAGACGGGTGCCTACACAGATACGCAGTATTTT.

This chain uses TRBV11-3 with TRBJ2-7, with 7 bases that match TRBD1. The CDR3 is 13 amino acids. CDR1 SGHNT and CDR2 YENEEA come from the germline V gene. J was trimmed by 1 base and V by 4 bases; bases with no gene match: 1. The CDR3: CASSSGQSYEQYF. For the CDR3, the DNA is TGTGCCAGCAGCTCGGGACAGTCCTACGAGCAGTACTTC.

The V gene is TRBV5-4, the J gene TRBJ2-2; no clear D. This CDR3 spans 14 amino acids. Germline V gene data show CDR1 as SGHNT and CDR2 as YYREEE (reference sequence). V shed 3 bases and J shed 1 base, with 7 bases lying between them. For the CDR3, the DNA is TGTGCCAGCAGCTCAAGACTGAACACCGGGGAGCTGTTTTTT. It translates to CASSSRLNTGELFF. The variable domain in full, with the rest retrieved from reference TRBV5-4 and TRBJ2-2, is ETGVTQSPTHLIKTRGQQVTLRCSSQSGHNTVSWYQQALGQGPQFIFQYYREEENGRGNFPPRFSGLQFPNYSSELNVNALELDDSALYLCASSSRLNTGELFFGEGSRLTVL.

This chain joins TRBV27 and TRBJ1-2; the match to TRBD1 covers 7 bases. V was clipped by 5 bases and J by 8 bases; unmatched bases: 11. The CDR3 has 14 amino acids. CDR1 MNHEY and CDR2 SMNVEV come from the germline V gene (reference sequence). CDR3 amino acids: CASSPQGRSGGYTF. In DNA form, the CDR3 reads TGTGCCAGCAGTCCACAGGGGAGGTCGGGCGGCTACACCTTC.

The chain links TRBV5-1 to TRBJ1-1; D remains ambiguous. Trimming stripped 4 bases from V and 6 bases from J, with 16 bases between. The CDR3 is 14 amino acids. The germline CDR1 and CDR2 sequences are SGHRS and YFSETQ. The DNA for the CDR3 is TGCGCCAGCAGCCTAGCAGGTGGCCGGGCTGAAGCTTTCTTT. Translated, it gives CASSLAGGRAEAFF.

The chain carries TRBV11-1 and TRBJ2-1; TRBD2 aligns across 8 bases. Germline CDR1 and CDR2: SGHAT and FQDESV (reference sequence). The trim removed 2 bases at V and 9 bases at J, leaving 12 bases unmatched. The CDR3 spans 16 residues. CDR3 nucleotides: TGTGCCAGCAGCTTAACAGCGGGGGTCTCGGGGGGTGAGCAGTTCTTC. Translation: CASSLTAGVSGGEQFF.

The V and J genes are TRBV6-5 and TRBJ1-2; tentatively, D is TRBD1 (6 bases). Germline CDR1 reads MNHEY; CDR2 reads SVGAGI. The CDR3 has 14 residues. V lost 8 bases, J lost 3 bases, and 16 bases lay in between. CDR3 amino acids: CASREAGDDYGYTF. The CDR3 DNA sequence: TGTGCCAGCCGGGAGGCAGGGGATGACTATGGCTACACCTTC.

CDR3 in DNA: TGTGCCAGTAGTGTCTCTCCGGGACAGGGGTGGCAGCCCCAGCATTTT. Translated, it gives CASSVSPGQGWQPQHF. This rearrangement joins TRBV19 to TRBJ1-5, with 10 bases aligning to TRBD1. The CDR3 loop spans 16 amino acids. Germline V CDR1 and CDR2: LNHDA, SQIVND (reference sequence). The junction had 11 bases not matched to a gene; V was cut back by 5 bases and J by 7 bases.